The subject of this entry is one TCR beta chain. Assay used: immunoSEQ multiplex PCR; TCRdb lists only in-frame clones, some missing. The data contain tens of thousands of clones, nearly 95% of them singletons. The data stem from a study of blood T cell repertoires in COVID-19. About the research overall: Sites in the United States, Italy and Spain provided acute and convalescent COVID-19 samples. In each case, the material was cDNA or gDNA derived from T cells, B-cell-depleted T cells, or PBMCs.

The V gene lost 5 bases and the J gene lost 0 bases, with 17 bases spanning the gap. CDR3 length equals 18 residues. In germline, CDR1 is MDHEN, CDR2 SYDVKM. Sequencing was done on a sample of peripheral blood. The gene calls are TRBV28 and TRBJ1-6; D is ambiguous. This receptor was identified in a human donor in a cohort sampled during active COVID-19. This chain's CDR3 is CASSEDGISSSYNSPLHF. CDR3 nucleotide sequence: TGTGCCAGCAGTGAAGACGGGATTTCAAGCTCCTATAATTCACCCCTCCACTTT.